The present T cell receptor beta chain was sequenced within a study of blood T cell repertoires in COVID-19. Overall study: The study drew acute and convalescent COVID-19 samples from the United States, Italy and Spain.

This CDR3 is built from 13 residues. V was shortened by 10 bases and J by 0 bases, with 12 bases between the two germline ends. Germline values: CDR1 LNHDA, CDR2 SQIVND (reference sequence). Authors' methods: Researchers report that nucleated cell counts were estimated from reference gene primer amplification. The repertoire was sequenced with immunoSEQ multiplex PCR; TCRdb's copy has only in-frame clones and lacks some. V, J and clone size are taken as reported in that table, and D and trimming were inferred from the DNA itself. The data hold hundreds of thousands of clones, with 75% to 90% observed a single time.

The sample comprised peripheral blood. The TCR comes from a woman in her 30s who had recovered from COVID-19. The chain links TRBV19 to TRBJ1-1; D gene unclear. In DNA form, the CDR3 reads TGTGCCACCCAACAGAACATGAACACTGAAGCTTTCTTT. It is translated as CATQQNMNTEAFF.